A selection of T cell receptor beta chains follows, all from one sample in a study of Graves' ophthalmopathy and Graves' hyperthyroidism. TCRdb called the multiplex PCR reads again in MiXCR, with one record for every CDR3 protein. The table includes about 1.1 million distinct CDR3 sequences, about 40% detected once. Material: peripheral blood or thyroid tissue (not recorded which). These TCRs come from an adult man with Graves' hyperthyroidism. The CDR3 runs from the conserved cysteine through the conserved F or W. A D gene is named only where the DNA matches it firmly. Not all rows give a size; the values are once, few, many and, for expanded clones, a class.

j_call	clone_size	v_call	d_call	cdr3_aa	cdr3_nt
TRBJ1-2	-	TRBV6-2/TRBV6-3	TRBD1	CASNVGQGYYGYTF	TGTGCCAGCAATGTGGGACAGGGCTACTATGGCTACACCTTC
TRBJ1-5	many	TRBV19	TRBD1	CASTGQGGRQPQHF	TGTGCCAGTACCGGACAGGGCGGCCGCCAGCCCCAGCATTTT
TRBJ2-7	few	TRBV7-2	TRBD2	CAWNRREGPYEQYF	TGTGCCTGGAACCGCAGGGAGGGCCCCTACGAGCAGTACTTC
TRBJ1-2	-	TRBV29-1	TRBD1	CSVLTNVDRAYGYTF	TGCAGCGTCCTAACGAACGTGGACAGGGCTTATGGCTACACCTTC
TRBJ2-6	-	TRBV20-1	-	CSARRGQGANVLTF	TGCAGTGCTAGACGGGGGCAGGGGGCCAACGTCCTGACTTTC
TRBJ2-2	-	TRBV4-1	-	CASSQDQRLGGELFF	TGCGCCAGCAGCCAAGATCAGCGGCTGGGGGGGGAGCTGTTTTTT
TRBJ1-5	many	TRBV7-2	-	CASSPGPAGNQPQHF	TGTGCCAGCAGCCCCGGGCCTGCGGGCAATCAGCCCCAGCATTTT
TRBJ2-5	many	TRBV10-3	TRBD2	CAISENSGTQETQYF	TGTGCCATCAGTGAGAATAGCGGGACTCAAGAGACCCAGTACTTC
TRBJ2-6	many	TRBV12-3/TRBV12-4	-	CASRPPVGRVSGANVLTF	TGTGCCAGCAGGCCACCCGTTGGACGAGTCTCTGGGGCCAACGTCCTGACTTTC
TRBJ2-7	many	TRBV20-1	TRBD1	CSASRTGSYEQYF	TGCAGTGCTAGCAGGACAGGGAGCTACGAGCAGTACTTC
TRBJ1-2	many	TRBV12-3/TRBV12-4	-	CASTITGSYGYTF	TGTGCCAGCACGATAACAGGGTCCTATGGCTACACCTTC
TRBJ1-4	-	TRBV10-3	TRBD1	CAIRDRENEKLFF	TGTGCCATCAGGGACAGGGAGAATGAAAAACTGTTTTTT
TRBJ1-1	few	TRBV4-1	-	CASSQVGRGTEAFF	TGCGCCAGCAGCCAAGTGGGAAGGGGCACTGAAGCTTTCTTT
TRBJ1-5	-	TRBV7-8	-	CASSLVVYDRTLNQPQHF	TGTGCCAGCAGCTTAGTGGTTTATGACAGAACACTCAATCAGCCCCAGCATTTT
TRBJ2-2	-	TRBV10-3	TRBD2	CAISGSGGFGELFF	TGTGCCATCAGTGGCAGCGGGGGGTTCGGGGAGCTGTTTTTT
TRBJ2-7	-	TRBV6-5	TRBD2	CASSPSSPGLYGEQYF	TGTGCCAGCAGTCCTTCATCGCCGGGACTATACGGGGAGCAGTACTTC
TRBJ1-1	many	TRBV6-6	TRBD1	CASSQPGQGAYTEAFF	TGTGCCAGCAGTCAGCCGGGACAGGGGGCGTATACTGAAGCTTTCTTT
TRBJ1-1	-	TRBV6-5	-	CASSYSSGHSTEAFF	TGTGCCAGCAGTTACTCAAGCGGTCATAGTACTGAAGCTTTCTTT
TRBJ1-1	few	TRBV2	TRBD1	CASSPRWDRDTEAFF	TGTGCCAGCAGTCCCCGTTGGGACAGGGACACTGAAGCTTTCTTT
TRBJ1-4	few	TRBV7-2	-	CASSLGWGGKLFF	TGTGCCAGCAGCTTAGGGTGGGGTGGAAAACTGTTTTTT
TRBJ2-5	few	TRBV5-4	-	CASSLERKTQYF	TGTGCCAGCAGCTTGGAGCGGAAGACCCAGTACTTC
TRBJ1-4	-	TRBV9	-	CASSVASGGKEKLFF	TGTGCCAGCAGCGTAGCTTCGGGTGGTAAGGAAAAACTGTTTTTT
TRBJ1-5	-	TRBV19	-	CASSIAEYSNQPQHF	TGTGCCAGTAGTATTGCAGAGTATAGCAATCAGCCCCAGCATTTT
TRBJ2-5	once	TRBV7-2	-	CASSLAGLPGETQYF	TGTGCCAGCAGCTTAGCAGGACTCCCGGGGGAGACCCAGTACTTC
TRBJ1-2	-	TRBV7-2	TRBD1	CASIRDRVNYGYTF	TGTGCCAGCATCCGGGACAGGGTTAACTATGGCTACACCTTC
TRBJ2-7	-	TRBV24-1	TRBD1	CATSGQTGTGTYEQYF	TGTGCCACCAGTGGCCAGACCGGGACAGGCACCTACGAGCAGTACTTC
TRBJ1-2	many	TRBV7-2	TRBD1	CASSLDPGQRYGYTF	TGTGCCAGCAGCTTAGACCCGGGACAGCGATATGGCTACACCTTC
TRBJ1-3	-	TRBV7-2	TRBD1	CASSARTGRRHSGNTIYF	TGTGCCAGCAGCGCCAGGACAGGAAGAAGACACTCTGGAAACACCATATATTTT
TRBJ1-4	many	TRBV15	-	CATSRDGSPNEKLFF	TGTGCCACCAGCAGAGATGGGAGCCCTAATGAAAAACTGTTTTTT
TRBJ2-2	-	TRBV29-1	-	CSVRAGSSNTGELFF	TGCAGCGTTCGAGCGGGCTCTTCGAACACCGGGGAGCTGTTTTTT
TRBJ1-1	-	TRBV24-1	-	CATASQGQENTEAFF	TGTGCCACCGCCTCCCAGGGGCAAGAGAACACTGAAGCTTTCTTT
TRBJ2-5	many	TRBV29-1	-	CSVRGVQETQYF	TGCAGCGTTAGGGGGGTCCAAGAGACCCAGTACTTC
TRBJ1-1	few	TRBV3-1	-	CASSHSVNTEAFF	TGTGCCAGCAGCCACTCGGTGAACACTGAAGCTTTCTTT
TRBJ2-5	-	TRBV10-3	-	CAITPGQIQETQYF	TGTGCCATCACTCCGGGACAAATACAAGAGACCCAGTACTTC
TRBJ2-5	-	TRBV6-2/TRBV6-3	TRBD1	CASGAGGWETQYF	TGTGCCAGCGGAGCAGGGGGTTGGGAGACCCAGTACTTC
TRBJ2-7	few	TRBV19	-	CASSIGVGFYEQYF	TGTGCCAGTAGTATAGGAGTCGGTTTCTACGAGCAGTACTTC
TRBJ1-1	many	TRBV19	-	CASSSLGGRSEAFF	TGTGCCAGTAGTTCCCTTGGGGGCAGGTCTGAAGCTTTCTTT
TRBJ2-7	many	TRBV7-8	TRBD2	CASSLEASGNYEQYF	TGTGCCAGCAGCTTAGAAGCTAGCGGGAACTACGAGCAGTACTTC
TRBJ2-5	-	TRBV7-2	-	CASNKPGRFRLAQYF	TGTGCCAGCAACAAGCCGGGACGGTTTAGGTTGGCCCAGTACTTC
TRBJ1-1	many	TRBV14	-	CASSPLDRLNTEAFF	TGTGCCAGCAGCCCTCTGGACAGACTGAACACTGAAGCTTTCTTT
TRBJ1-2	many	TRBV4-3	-	CASSQEAGWYGYTF	TGCGCCAGCAGCCAAGAGGCAGGGTGGTATGGCTACACCTTC
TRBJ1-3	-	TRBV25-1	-	CASSASGETGNTIYF	TGTGCCAGCAGTGCTAGTGGGGAAACTGGAAACACCATATATTTT
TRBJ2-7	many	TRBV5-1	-	CASSLSQGPYEQYF	TGCGCCAGCAGCTTAAGTCAGGGTCCCTACGAGCAGTACTTC
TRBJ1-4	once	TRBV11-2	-	CASSPQGGPRAEKLFF	TGTGCCAGCTCACCTCAAGGGGGACCTCGGGCCGAAAAACTGTTTTTT
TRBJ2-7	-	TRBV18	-	CASSTDIYEQYF	TGTGCCAGCTCAACTGACATCTACGAGCAGTACTTC
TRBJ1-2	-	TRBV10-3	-	CAISESLSGAGGYTF	TGTGCCATCAGTGAGTCGTTGTCAGGGGCCGGTGGCTACACCTTC
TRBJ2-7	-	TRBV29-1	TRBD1	CSVELGQGIFEQYF	TGCAGCGTTGAGTTGGGACAGGGTATCTTCGAGCAGTACTTC
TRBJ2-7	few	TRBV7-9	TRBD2	CASSPGLAGVAEQYF	TGTGCCAGCAGCCCAGGACTAGCGGGAGTAGCCGAGCAGTACTTC
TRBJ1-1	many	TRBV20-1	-	CSAILWVPGTEAFF	TGCAGTGCCATTCTCTGGGTCCCGGGCACTGAAGCTTTCTTT
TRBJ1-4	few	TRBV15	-	CATSRVVWDREKLFF	TGTGCCACCAGCAGAGTAGTCTGGGACCGGGAAAAACTGTTTTTT
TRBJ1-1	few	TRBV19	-	CASRVTGGVTEAFF	TGTGCCAGTAGAGTGACGGGTGGGGTCACTGAAGCTTTCTTT
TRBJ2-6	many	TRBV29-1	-	CSVDDSGANVLTF	TGCAGCGTTGATGATTCTGGGGCCAACGTCCTGACTTTC
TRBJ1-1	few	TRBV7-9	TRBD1	CASTGQGTGGPEAFF	TGTGCCAGCACGGGACAGGGGACTGGGGGCCCTGAAGCTTTCTTT
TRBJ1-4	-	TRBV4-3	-	CASSQDEPGLATNEKLFF	TGCGCCAGCAGCCAAGATGAACCCGGGCTTGCAACTAATGAAAAACTGTTTTTT
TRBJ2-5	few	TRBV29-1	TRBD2	CSVVAGVETQYF	TGCAGCGTTGTAGCGGGAGTAGAGACCCAGTACTTC